Each of the 10 T cell receptor beta chains below was sequenced from the same sample in a study of identical twins. Each CDR3 protein gets one entry after TCRdb re-called the 5' RACE reads with MiXCR. The sample lists about 550,000 distinct CDR3 sequences; about a fifth were seen once. The data were also submitted as part of a second study, on yellow fever vaccine responses in identical twins.

Sequenced: CD4+ T cells sorted from blood. The receptors were sampled from a woman aged 18 to 35 in good health.

CDR3 sequence: CASSLENGQPQHF. CDR3 DNA: TGCGCCAGCAGCTTGGAAAATGGTCAGCCCCAGCATTTT. V is TRBV5-1 and J is TRBJ1-5; D remains unclear. Trimming left V 0 bases short and J 6 bases short, with 7 bases between. Per the germline V gene, CDR1 is SGHRS and CDR2 is YFSETQ. The CDR3 spans 13 residues.

The V gene is TRBV7-9, the J gene TRBJ2-3; D is perhaps TRBD1 (5 bases). The CDR3 is 16 amino acids. Germline loops: CDR1 SEHNR, CDR2 FQNEAQ (reference sequence). V lost 1 base, J lost 4 bases, and 15 bases lay in between. As DNA, the CDR3 is TGTGCCAGCAGCTTAGAGGGGTTTAAATTGGCAGATACGCAGTATTTT. Translation gives CASSLEGFKLADTQYF.

This clonotype was counted a few times. The V gene is TRBV4-1, the J gene TRBJ2-1, with D possibly being TRBD1 or TRBD2 (5 bases each). V was cut by 0 bases and J by 15 bases, with 15 bases left in between. Germline CDR1 MGHRA, CDR2 YSYEKL. The CDR3 has 13 residues. The CDR3 region is CASSQDLARGGFF. CDR3 coding DNA: TGCGCCAGCAGCCAAGATTTGGCGCGTGGGGGGTTCTTC.

This clonotype was observed a handful of times. The V call is TRBV4-1, the J call TRBJ1-4; TRBD1 aligns across 7 bases. J was trimmed by 4 bases and V by 5 bases; bases with no gene match: 7. Germline V gives CDR1 MGHRA, CDR2 YSYEKL. This CDR3 has 15 residues. CDR3: CASSEYRGVNEKLFF. The CDR3 coding sequence is TGCGCCAGCAGCGAATACAGGGGCGTTAATGAAAAACTGTTTTTT.

In this sample, this clonotype turned up a few times. This sequence joins TRBV6-1 and TRBJ2-2; D may be TRBD1 or TRBD2 (5 bases each). Germline values: CDR1 MNHNS, CDR2 SASEGT. The length of the CDR3 is 12 residues. Trimming removed 3 bases from V and 7 bases from J, with 6 bases in between. Written as DNA, the CDR3 is TGTGCCAGCAGTGAGGGGGTCGGGGAGCTGTTTTTT. Protein: CASSEGVGELFF.

This clonotype was seen more than once but under ten times. The V gene is TRBV5-1, the J gene TRBJ1-1; tentatively, D is TRBD1 (5 bases). With 3 bases removed from V and 4 bases from J, the gap between germline ends came to 10 bases. Germline loops: CDR1 SGHRS, CDR2 YFSETQ. CDR3 length: 13 residues. CDR3 nucleotides: TGCGCCAGCAGCTACCTCGGGGGCACTGAAGCTTTCTTT. Its translation is CASSYLGGTEAFF.

This clonotype was seen a handful of times. The V and J genes are TRBV20-1 and TRBJ2-1; D is unresolved. The CDR3 extends over 14 amino acids. V lost 2 bases, J lost 2 bases, and 10 bases lay in between. Germline values: CDR1 DFQATT, CDR2 SNEGSKA (reference sequence). The CDR3 sequence is CSARMDGAYNEQFF. The CDR3, as DNA: TGCAGTGCTAGAATGGACGGTGCCTACAATGAGCAGTTCTTC.

In its sample, this clonotype was seen once. V gene TRBV28 combines with J gene TRBJ2-5; D unclear. There are 17 residues in the CDR3. Trimming cost V 5 bases and J 0 bases, with 19 bases left between them. The germline V gene encodes CDR1 MDHEN and CDR2 SYDVKM. The CDR3 DNA sequence: TGTGCCAGCAGTCCAGTTGTCGTCGCAGGACACCAAGAGACCCAGTACTTC. It specifies CASSPVVVAGHQETQYF.

This clonotype was seen only a few times. The V gene is TRBV6-1, the J gene TRBJ1-2; TRBD1 agrees at 10 bases. From germline, CDR1 is MNHNS and CDR2 SASEGT. V was pared by 7 bases and J by 2 bases, with 10 bases of the junction left unmatched. The CDR3 has 16 residues. The CDR3: CASTSGQGPPNYGYTF. DNA of the CDR3: TGTGCCAGCACCTCGGGACAGGGGCCACCCAACTATGGCTACACCTTC.

This clonotype was seen more than once but under ten times. The V and J genes are TRBV10-3 and TRBJ2-3, with 9 nucleotides matching TRBD2. Unmatched junction bases numbered 26, after V lost 4 bases and J lost 6 bases. Germline V gene sequence: CDR1 ENHRY, CDR2 SYGVKD. CDR3 length: 21 amino acids. CDR3 nucleotide sequence: TGTGCCATCAGTGTCCACCTACTGGGGGCTAGCGGGATCCCCGGCGCGGATACGCAGTATTTT. The encoded protein is CAISVHLLGASGIPGADTQYF.